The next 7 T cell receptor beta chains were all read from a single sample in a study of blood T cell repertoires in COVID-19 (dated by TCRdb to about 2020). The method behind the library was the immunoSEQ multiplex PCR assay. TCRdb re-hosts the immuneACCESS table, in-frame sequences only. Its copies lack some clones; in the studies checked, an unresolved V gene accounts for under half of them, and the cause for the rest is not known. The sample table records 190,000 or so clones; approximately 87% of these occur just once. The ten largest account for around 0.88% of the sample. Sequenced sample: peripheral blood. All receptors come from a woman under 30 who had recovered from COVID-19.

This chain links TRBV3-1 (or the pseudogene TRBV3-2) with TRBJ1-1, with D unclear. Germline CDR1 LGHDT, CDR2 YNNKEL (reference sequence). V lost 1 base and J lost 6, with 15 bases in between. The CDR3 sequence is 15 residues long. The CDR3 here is CASSQAGLVVAEAFF. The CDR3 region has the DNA TGTGCCAGCAGCCAAGCGGGTTTGGTGGTCGCTGAAGCTTTCTTT.

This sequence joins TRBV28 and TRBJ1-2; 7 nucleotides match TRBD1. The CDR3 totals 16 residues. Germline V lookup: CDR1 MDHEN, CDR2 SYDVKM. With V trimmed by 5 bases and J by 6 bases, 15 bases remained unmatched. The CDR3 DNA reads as TGTGCCAGCAGTCCCATCCCCGAGACAGGGCGTGATGGCTACACCTTC. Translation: CASSPIPETGRDGYTF.

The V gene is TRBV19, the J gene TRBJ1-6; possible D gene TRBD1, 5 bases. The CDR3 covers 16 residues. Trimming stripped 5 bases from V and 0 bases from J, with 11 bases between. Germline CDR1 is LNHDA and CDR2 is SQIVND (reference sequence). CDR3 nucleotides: TGTGCCAGTAGTCCAAGACAGAGCTCCTATAATTCACCCCTCCACTTT. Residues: CASSPRQSSYNSPLHF.

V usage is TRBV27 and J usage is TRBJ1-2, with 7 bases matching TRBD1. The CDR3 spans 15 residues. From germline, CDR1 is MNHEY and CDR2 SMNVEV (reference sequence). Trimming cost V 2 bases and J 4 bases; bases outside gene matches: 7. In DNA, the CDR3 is TGTGCCAGCAGTTTACAGGGACAGCCCCCCTATGGCTACACCTTC. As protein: CASSLQGQPPYGYTF.

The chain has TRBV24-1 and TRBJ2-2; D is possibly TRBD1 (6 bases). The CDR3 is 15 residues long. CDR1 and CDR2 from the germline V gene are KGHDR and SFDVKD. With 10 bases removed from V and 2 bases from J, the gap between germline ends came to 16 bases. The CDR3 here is CATKARDTNTGELFF. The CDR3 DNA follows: TGTGCCACTAAAGCCCGGGACACTAACACCGGGGAGCTGTTTTTT.

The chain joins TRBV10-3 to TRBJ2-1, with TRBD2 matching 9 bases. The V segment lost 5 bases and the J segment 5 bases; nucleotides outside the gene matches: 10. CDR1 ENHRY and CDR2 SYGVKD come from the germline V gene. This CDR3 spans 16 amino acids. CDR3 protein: CAISSSGLAYHNEQFF. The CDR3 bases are TGTGCCATCAGTAGTTCCGGACTAGCGTACCACAATGAGCAGTTCTTC.

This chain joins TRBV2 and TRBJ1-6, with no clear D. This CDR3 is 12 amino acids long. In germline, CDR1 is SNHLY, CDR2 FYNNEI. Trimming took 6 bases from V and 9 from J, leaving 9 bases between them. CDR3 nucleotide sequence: TGTGCCAGCAGACCGACAAGTTCACCCCTCCACTTT. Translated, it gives CASRPTSSPLHF.